These T cell receptor beta chains were read from a single sample in a study of OX40 agonist ivuxolimab in advanced cancers. TCRdb keeps only in-frame clones here, not all; method: immunoSEQ multiplex PCR. The data hold 98,000 or so clones, with roughly nine tenths observed a single time. The sample here was CD4+ or CD8+ T cells sorted from blood, taken in a trial of the OX40 agonist ivuxolimab. The origin of the receptors is an adult with an advanced solid tumor such as melanoma, head and neck, liver or kidney cancer. Both conserved end residues are part of each CDR3. A D gene is named only where the DNA matches it firmly. A row's size may be missing; if present it is once, few, many or a size class.

J gene: TRBJ1-1
clone size: NA
CDR3 length: 12
D gene: TRBD1
V gene: TRBV4-1
CDR3 DNA: TGCGCCAGCAGTGACAGGGGCGCTGAAGCTTTCTTT
CDR3 protein: CASSDRGAEAFF

J gene: TRBJ2-7
clone size: once
CDR3 length: 14
D gene: TRBD2
V gene: TRBV7-9
CDR3 DNA: TGTGCCAGCACCCTTACTAGCGGGAGCCACGAGCAGTACTTC
CDR3 protein: CASTLTSGSHEQYF

J gene: TRBJ2-2
clone size: NA
CDR3 length: 16
D gene: TRBD1
V gene: TRBV2
CDR3 DNA: TGTGCCAGCAGTGGCGGTCGGACAGGGGCCACCGGGGAGCTGTTTTTT
CDR3 protein: CASSGGRTGATGELFF

J gene: TRBJ1-3
clone size: once
CDR3 length: 17
D gene: NA
V gene: TRBV5-1
CDR3 DNA: TGCGCCAGCAGCTTAGCCGGGACATCGGCCTCTGGAAACACCATATATTTT
CDR3 protein: CASSLAGTSASGNTIYF

J gene: TRBJ2-6
clone size: NA
CDR3 length: 16
D gene: NA
V gene: TRBV28
CDR3 DNA: TGTGCCAGCAGTACACGGGAGTACCCTGGGGCCAACGTCCTGACTTTC
CDR3 protein: CASSTREYPGANVLTF

J gene: TRBJ2-2
clone size: NA
CDR3 length: 14
D gene: NA
V gene: TRBV5-1
CDR3 DNA: TGCGCCAGCAGCTTCCCAGATATGGCCGGGGAGCTGTTTTTT
CDR3 protein: CASSFPDMAGELFF

J gene: TRBJ2-7
clone size: NA
CDR3 length: 14
D gene: TRBD1
V gene: TRBV6-1
CDR3 DNA: TGTGCCAGCAGTCCCCGGGACAGGGGGAACGAGCAGTACTTC
CDR3 protein: CASSPRDRGNEQYF

J gene: TRBJ2-5
clone size: NA
CDR3 length: 14
D gene: TRBD1
V gene: TRBV5-1
CDR3 DNA: TGCGCCAGCAGCTTTGGACAGGGGGCTGAGACCCAGTACTTC
CDR3 protein: CASSFGQGAETQYF

J gene: TRBJ2-1
clone size: NA
CDR3 length: 17
D gene: NA
V gene: TRBV28
CDR3 DNA: TGTGCCAGCAGTTCGACGGGGACTCCGAGCTCCTACAATGAGCAGTTCTTC
CDR3 protein: CASSSTGTPSSYNEQFF

J gene: TRBJ2-7
clone size: NA
CDR3 length: 16
D gene: TRBD2
V gene: TRBV18
CDR3 DNA: TGTGCCAGCTCACCACCTGCGGGGGGGAGCTCCTACGAGCAGTACTTC
CDR3 protein: CASSPPAGGSSYEQYF

J gene: TRBJ2-7
clone size: NA
CDR3 length: 15
D gene: NA
V gene: TRBV15
CDR3 DNA: TGTGCCACCAGCCCAAGGGACGGAAGCTCCTACGAGCAGTACTTC
CDR3 protein: CATSPRDGSSYEQYF

J gene: TRBJ1-1
clone size: NA
CDR3 length: 14
D gene: NA
V gene: TRBV2
CDR3 DNA: TGTGCCAGCAGTGAAAATGAGGGGAACACTGAAGCTTTCTTT
CDR3 protein: CASSENEGNTEAFF

J gene: TRBJ2-2
clone size: NA
CDR3 length: 12
D gene: NA
V gene: TRBV5-1
CDR3 DNA: TGCGCCAGCAGCTCGAACACCGGGGAGCTGTTTTTT
CDR3 protein: CASSSNTGELFF

J gene: TRBJ2-3
clone size: NA
CDR3 length: 13
D gene: TRBD2
V gene: TRBV5-4
CDR3 DNA: TGTGCCAGCAGCTTGGATAGCGGGAATACGCAGTATTTT
CDR3 protein: CASSLDSGNTQYF

J gene: TRBJ2-7
clone size: NA
CDR3 length: 16
D gene: NA
V gene: TRBV28
CDR3 DNA: TGTGCCAGCAGGGAATTAGGGGCCAGGGGGGTTTACGAGCAGTACTTC
CDR3 protein: CASRELGARGVYEQYF

J gene: TRBJ1-2
clone size: NA
CDR3 length: 15
D gene: TRBD1
V gene: TRBV28
CDR3 DNA: TGTGCCAGCACGGGACAGATCGAATGGGACTATGGCTACACCTTC
CDR3 protein: CASTGQIEWDYGYTF

J gene: TRBJ2-3
clone size: NA
CDR3 length: 14
D gene: NA
V gene: TRBV7-2
CDR3 DNA: TGTGCCAGCAGCTTAGCGGGGGGCATCGATACGCAGTATTTT
CDR3 protein: CASSLAGGIDTQYF

J gene: TRBJ2-4
clone size: NA
CDR3 length: 15
D gene: NA
V gene: TRBV6-1
CDR3 DNA: TGTGCCAGCAGTGATCTAGGGGCTGGGGCAAACATTCAGTACTTC
CDR3 protein: CASSDLGAGANIQYF

J gene: TRBJ2-7
clone size: NA
CDR3 length: 15
D gene: NA
V gene: TRBV7-6
CDR3 DNA: TGTGCCAGCAGCTCCTGGGGGGTGGAGCCCTACGAGCAGTACTTC
CDR3 protein: CASSSWGVEPYEQYF

J gene: TRBJ2-2
clone size: NA
CDR3 length: 16
D gene: TRBD1
V gene: TRBV28
CDR3 DNA: TGTGCCAGCGATAGTGCCGGGACAGGGCTTGCCGGGGAGCTGTTTTTT
CDR3 protein: CASDSAGTGLAGELFF

J gene: TRBJ2-7
clone size: NA
CDR3 length: 12
D gene: NA
V gene: TRBV6-1
CDR3 DNA: TGTGCCAGCAGTCATGGAGCTTACGAGCAGTACTTC
CDR3 protein: CASSHGAYEQYF

J gene: TRBJ1-1
clone size: few
CDR3 length: 15
D gene: TRBD1
V gene: TRBV7-2
CDR3 DNA: TGTGCCAGCAGCTACGGACAGGGATTGAACACTGAAGCTTTCTTT
CDR3 protein: CASSYGQGLNTEAFF

J gene: TRBJ2-7
clone size: NA
CDR3 length: 14
D gene: TRBD1
V gene: TRBV19
CDR3 DNA: TGTGCCAGTAGTATAGGACAGGGCAGCTACGAGCAGTACTTC
CDR3 protein: CASSIGQGSYEQYF

J gene: TRBJ1-1
clone size: NA
CDR3 length: 13
D gene: NA
V gene: TRBV9
CDR3 DNA: TGTGCCAGCAGCAGGGATGCCAACACTGAAGCTTTCTTT
CDR3 protein: CASSRDANTEAFF

J gene: TRBJ1-1
clone size: NA
CDR3 length: 15
D gene: NA
V gene: TRBV7-3
CDR3 DNA: TGTGCCAGCAGCTCCGACAGTAACATGAACACTGAAGCTTTCTTT
CDR3 protein: CASSSDSNMNTEAFF

J gene: TRBJ1-2
clone size: NA
CDR3 length: 13
D gene: NA
V gene: TRBV7-6
CDR3 DNA: TGTGCCAGCAGCCCACAACCGGGATATGGCTACACCTTC
CDR3 protein: CASSPQPGYGYTF

J gene: TRBJ2-1
clone size: NA
CDR3 length: 14
D gene: NA
V gene: TRBV5-1
CDR3 DNA: TGCGCCAGCAGCTCGAGGGGGACTTTCAATGAGCAGTTCTTC
CDR3 protein: CASSSRGTFNEQFF